The entry that follows covers one T cell receptor (beta chain) sequence. The sample holds many counts of this clonotype. The antigen this receptor binds is unknown. The sample holds no much larger clone one base away, and base qualities are not on file. These data originate in a study of human T cells and chemical hapten exposure (dated by TCRdb to the early 2020s). As for the study more broadly: For sensitization, 2% DPC in acetone was applied to a 2 cm by 2 cm area of upper inner arm skin. Patients additionally received weekly therapeutic DPC doses to the scalp throughout the roughly 25-week study period. Patch tests used Finn chambers with 0.01% DPC on the upper back, scored after 6 days by International Contact Dermatitis Research Group standards. The mostly female patient cohort included alopecia areata with under or over 50% scalp involvement, alopecia totalis and alopecia universalis. Libraries were combined into a pool for sequencing, and differences in TCR yield between samples came mainly from small differences in library volumes within the pool. The study tracked peripheral blood TCR repertoire changes in vivo during primary and secondary sensitization to the hapten diphenylcyclopropenone (DPC) in alopecia patients. Patient blood was sampled pre-sensitization (week 0) and at 2, 6 and about 24 weeks after DPC sensitization. Roughly 30 alopecia patients provided blood for TCR sequencing at one to four time points (pre-sensitization, 2, 6 and 24 weeks). What the work shows at the level of the full study, not this receptor alone: Repeated subsampling changed both the strength of the expansion versus patch-test correlation and the threshold at which the correlation became significant. Because all patients had alopecia, a presumed autoimmune disease, the immune response of the patients might differ from that of healthy individuals. DPC sensitization did not change the number of TCRs with a frequency above 1 in 1000, and there was no evidence of changes in global repertoire structure. Significantly more large CDR3 similarity clusters were formed by expanded TCRs than by pre-sensitization or healthy control sets, consistent with antigen-driven responses. A positive correlation was found between the number of PT1 expanded TCRs and patch test score, with significance reached at thresholds 8, 16 and 32 but not 4.

The sample's time point, from its label and the paper: patch test 2, 6 weeks after DPC sensitization. Sample treatment or condition, as interpreted from the label and publication: therapeutic diphenylcyclopropenone sensitization with weekly scalp DPC. Blood at each patch-test visit was drawn before the patch test was applied. Patients were considered eligible if aged 18 to 70, diagnosed with alopecia and deemed suitable for DPC therapy, and patients were excluded if pregnant. Total RNA was isolated from unfractionated whole blood collected in Tempus Blood RNA tubes. The library relied on RACE. The sequencer was a NextSeq 500. Library preparation attached unique molecular identifiers to individual cDNA molecules for quantitative, reproducible TCR counting. Both TCR alpha and TCR beta chains were sequenced from each blood RNA sample. As for how the authors treated the data: A median of approximately 96,000 TCRs per sample was observed, with a range of about 20,000 to 690,600. V, J and CDR3 annotation of the TCR reads was carried out using the Decombinator software suite. For PS versus PT1 abundance plots, all samples were subsampled to the same number of TCRs (28,000). TCRs were defined as expanded if absent before sensitization and observed at least eight times at the 2-week time point. TCRdb reanalyzed the raw reads on its own, using fastp at Q25 for trimming and MiXCR for clone calling, and kept in-frame beta chains. Every entry covers one CDR3 protein and lists the most common genes and DNA from its rows. Here the V and J calls rest on TCRdb's processing, not on the authors' analysis. The sample table records roughly 96,000 distinct CDR3 sequences; approximately 8.6% of these occur just once. More than 2% of the sample goes to the ten largest clones.

CDR1 and CDR2, looked up from the germline V gene, are SGHTA and FQGNSA. Including cysteine and phenylalanine, the CDR3 has 14 amino acids. Only CDR3 DNA is held: 42 bases, read in frame from base 1. Cut back by 7 bases and 0 bases, the V and J ends lie 9 bases apart. The clonotype originates from a woman in her thirties or forties with alopecia areata. Some clones in this sample may be carry-over from other donors' samples. This sequence uses TRBV7-2 and TRBJ2-2; the D segment cannot be called with confidence. The sample consisted of whole blood, taken in connection with sensitization to the hapten diphenylcyclopropenone (DPC). The CDR3 reads as follows: CASTPQSNTGELFF. The sequenced DNA is TGTGCCAGCACCCCCCAATCGAACACCGGGGAGCTGTTTTTT.